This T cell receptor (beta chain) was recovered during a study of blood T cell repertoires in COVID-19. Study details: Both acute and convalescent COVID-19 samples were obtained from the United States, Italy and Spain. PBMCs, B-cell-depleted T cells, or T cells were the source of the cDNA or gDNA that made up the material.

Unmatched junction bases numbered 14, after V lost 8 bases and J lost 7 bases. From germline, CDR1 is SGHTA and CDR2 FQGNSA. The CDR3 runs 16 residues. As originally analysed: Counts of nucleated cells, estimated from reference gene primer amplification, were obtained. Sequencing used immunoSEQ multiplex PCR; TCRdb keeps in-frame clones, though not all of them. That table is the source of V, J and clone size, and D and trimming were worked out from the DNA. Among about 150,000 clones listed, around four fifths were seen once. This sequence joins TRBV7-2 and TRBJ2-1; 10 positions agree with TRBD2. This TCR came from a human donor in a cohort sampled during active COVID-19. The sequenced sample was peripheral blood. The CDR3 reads CASRDGLAADLNEQFF. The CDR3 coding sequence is TGTGCCAGCCGGGATGGACTAGCGGCTGACCTGAATGAGCAGTTCTTC.